This T cell receptor (beta chain) is drawn from a study of cytomegalovirus exposure and HLA in healthy donors. Whole-study results and caveats: Researchers catalogued about 150 TCR beta chains as cytomegalovirus-associated. In an earlier analysis, most TCR beta V segments were productive about 90% or about 30% of the time. In a later analysis, across HLA loci, associated TCR counts were highest for DRB1, lowest for HLA-C.

CDR1 is LNHDA and CDR2 is SQIVND in the germline V gene (reference sequence). With V trimmed by 6 bases and J by 3 bases, 3 bases remained unmatched. There are 15 residues in the CDR3. Worth noting for this clone: No antigen is known for it.

Primers included in the PCR were 60 Vbeta and 13 Jbeta primers. Produced via immunoSEQ multiplex PCR; TCRdb's table is partial and in-frame only. The table lists around 70,000 clones. What was sequenced was PBMCs. The chain joins TRBV19 to TRBJ2-2; 11 bases agree with TRBD2. This receptor was taken from a female donor in good health and CMV-seropositive. The CDR3 spells CASRRLAGYTGELFF. CDR3 coding DNA: TGTGCCAGTAGACGACTAGCGGGGTACACCGGGGAGCTGTTTTTT.